This T cell receptor (beta chain) is drawn from a study of blood T cells in healthy people across ages. Germline CDR1 reads SGHTA; CDR2 reads FQGTGA. The CDR3 length is 15 residues. The junction had 6 bases not matched to a gene; V was cut back by 2 bases and J by 3 bases. With regard to this clonotype: Its antigen is currently unknown.

Findings of the study overall: PBMCs went unsorted, and a conclusive naive versus antigen-experienced comparison was therefore prevented.

The second PCR ran roughly 6 to 11 cycles with a sample-barcoded 5' primer and J-beta primers. Each CDR3 protein gets one entry after TCRdb re-called the 5' RACE reads with MiXCR. This sample has approximately 1.5 million distinct CDR3 sequences; about 31% occur once, and the top ten carry about 11%. The sample taken for sequencing was blood. This clonotype was obtained from a woman younger than 45 in good health. This chain connects TRBV7-3 to TRBJ1-1; TRBD1 aligns across 7 bases. The CDR3 sequence: CASSLLGRGYTEAFF. The CDR3 region has the DNA TGTGCCAGCAGCTTATTAGGCAGGGGGTACACTGAAGCTTTCTTT.